This T cell receptor beta chain was recorded in a study of tumor and adjacent non-tumor tissue in lung cancer. CDR1 is LGHNA, CDR2 YNFKEQ, per germline. The CDR3 extends over 20 amino acids. No cell sorting was done before RNA was extracted from the tissue. More than 3 cm separated this lung sample from the edge of the tumor. A modified ARM-PCR protocol with three rounds of nested PCR amplified TCRbeta. TCRdb ran MiXCR on the multiplex PCR reads and lists one entry per CDR3 protein. The sample carries over 100,000 distinct CDR3 sequences, roughly three fifths recorded once. To note about this clonotype: Relative to the germline gene, one junction end is altered; a read error may explain this.

The genes are TRBV4-2 and TRBJ2-6; 9 bases agree with TRBD2. The sequence derives from a man in his 60s with non-small cell lung cancer. The sample taken for sequencing was distant non-tumor lung tissue. The CDR3 spells CTSSQDEISGSLSGANVLTF. The CDR3 nucleotides are TGTACCAGCAGCCAGGATGAGATTAGCGGGAGTCTCTCTGGGGCCAACGTCCTGACTTTC.